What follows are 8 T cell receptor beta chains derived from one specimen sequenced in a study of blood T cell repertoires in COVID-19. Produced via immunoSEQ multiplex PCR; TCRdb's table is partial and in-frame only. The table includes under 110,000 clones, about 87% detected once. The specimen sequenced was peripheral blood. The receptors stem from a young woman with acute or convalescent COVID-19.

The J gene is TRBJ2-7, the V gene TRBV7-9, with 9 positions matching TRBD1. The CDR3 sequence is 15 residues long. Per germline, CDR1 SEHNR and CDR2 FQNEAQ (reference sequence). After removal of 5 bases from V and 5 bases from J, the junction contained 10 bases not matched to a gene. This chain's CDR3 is CASSIPDRGGHEQYF. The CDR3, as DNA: TGTGCCAGCAGCATCCCGGACAGGGGCGGTCACGAGCAGTACTTC.

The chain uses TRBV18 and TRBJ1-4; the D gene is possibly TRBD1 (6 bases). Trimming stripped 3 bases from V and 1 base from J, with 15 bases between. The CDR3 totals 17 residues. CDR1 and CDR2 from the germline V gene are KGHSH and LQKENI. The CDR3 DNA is TGTGCCAGCTCACCCGATACAGGGTTCGGAACTAATGAAAAACTGTTTTTT. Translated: CASSPDTGFGTNEKLFF. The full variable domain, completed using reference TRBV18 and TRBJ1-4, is NAGVMQNPRHLVRRRGQEARLRCSPMKGHSHVYWYRQLPEEGLKFMVYLQKENIIDESGMPKERFSAEFPKEGPSILRIQQVVRGDSAAYFCASSPDTGFGTNEKLFFGSGTQLSVL.

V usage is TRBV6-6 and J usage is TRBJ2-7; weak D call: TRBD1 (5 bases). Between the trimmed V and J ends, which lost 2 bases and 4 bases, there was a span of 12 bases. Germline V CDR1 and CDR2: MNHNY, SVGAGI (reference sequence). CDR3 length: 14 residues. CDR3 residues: CASSYGAGPYEQYF. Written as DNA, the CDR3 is TGTGCCAGCAGTTACGGGGCAGGGCCGTACGAGCAGTACTTC.

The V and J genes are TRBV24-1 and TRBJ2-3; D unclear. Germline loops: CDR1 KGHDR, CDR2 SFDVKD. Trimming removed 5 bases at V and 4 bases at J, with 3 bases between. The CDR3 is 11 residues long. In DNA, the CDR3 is TGTGCCACCAGTGTAGCAGATACGCAGTATTTT. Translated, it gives CATSVADTQYF.

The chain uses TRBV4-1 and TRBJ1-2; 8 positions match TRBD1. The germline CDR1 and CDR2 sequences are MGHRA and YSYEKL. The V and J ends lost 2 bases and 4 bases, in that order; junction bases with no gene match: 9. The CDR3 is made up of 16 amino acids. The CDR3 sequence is CASSQPFGQGSYGYTF. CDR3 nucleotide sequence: TGCGCCAGCAGCCAACCCTTCGGACAGGGATCCTATGGCTACACCTTC.

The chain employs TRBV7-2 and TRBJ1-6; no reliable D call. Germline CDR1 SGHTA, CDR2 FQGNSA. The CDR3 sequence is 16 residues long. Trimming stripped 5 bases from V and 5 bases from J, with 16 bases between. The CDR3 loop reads CASSPLTGINNSPLHF. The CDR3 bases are TGTGCCAGCAGCCCACTCACCGGGATAAATAATTCACCCCTCCACTTT. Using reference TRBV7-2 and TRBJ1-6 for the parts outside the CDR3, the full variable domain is GAGVSQSPSNKVTEKGKDVELRCDPISGHTALYWYRQSLGQGLEFLIYFQGNSAPDKSGLPSDRFSAERTGGSVSTLTIQRTQQEDSAVYLCASSPLTGINNSPLHFGNGTRLTVT.

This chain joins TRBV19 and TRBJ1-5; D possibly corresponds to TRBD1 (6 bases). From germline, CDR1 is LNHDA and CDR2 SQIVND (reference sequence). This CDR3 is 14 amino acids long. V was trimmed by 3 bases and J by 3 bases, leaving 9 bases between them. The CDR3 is CASSIGQHNQPQHF. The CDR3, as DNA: TGTGCCAGTAGTATCGGACAGCACAATCAGCCCCAGCATTTT.

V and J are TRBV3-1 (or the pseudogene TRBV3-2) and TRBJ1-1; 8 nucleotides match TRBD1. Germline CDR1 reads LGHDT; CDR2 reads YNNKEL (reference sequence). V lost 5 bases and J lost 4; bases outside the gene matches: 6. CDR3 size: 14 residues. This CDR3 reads CASSSTQGGTEAFF. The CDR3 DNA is TGTGCCAGCAGCTCAACACAGGGGGGCACTGAAGCTTTCTTT.